This entry concerns a single T cell receptor beta chain. Its antigen is not identified. The sample belongs to a study of response to subunit inactivated influenza vaccine. Study outcomes and limitations: The authors offered the suggestion that each seasonal influenza vaccination recruits few new T cells.

From the RT-PCR reads, TCRdb called clonotypes with MiXCR, one entry per CDR3 protein. The table lists 750,000 to 850,000 distinct CDR3 sequences, 18% of them singletons. The TCR originated in a man aged 50 to 59 who received an inactivated influenza vaccine. The sequences come from PBMCs from blood, collected roughly 5 days after vaccination.

The CDR3 here is CATSDPGTGLNEQFF. The CDR3 nucleotides are TGTGCCACCAGTGATCCCGGGACAGGGCTGAATGAGCAGTTCTTC. This chain connects TRBV24-1 to TRBJ2-1, with 9 bases matching TRBD1. Trimming at V came to 3 bases and at J to 7 bases, leaving 6 bases not matched to a gene. This CDR3 is built from 15 residues. Germline CDR1 reads KGHDR; CDR2 reads SFDVKD.